The source of this T cell receptor (beta chain) is a study of blood T cell repertoires in COVID-19. In the original processing: Amplification of reference gene primers provided the estimated nucleated cell counts. Repertoires were generated with immunoSEQ multiplex PCR, while TCRdb's copy carries only in-frame clones and drops some. The DNA gave D and trimming, while V, J and clone size come from that table. This sample has 100,000 or so clones, with about 89% found just once. The CDR3 is made up of 12 amino acids. Trimming cost V 10 bases and J 1 base, with 10 bases left between them. Germline assignment: CDR1 SGHAT and CDR2 FQNNGV.

The sequenced sample was peripheral blood. The chain joins TRBV11-2 to TRBJ1-1; D call uncertain. The source of this sequence is a man between 60 and 70 years old with acute or convalescent COVID-19. CDR3 sequence: CATGLSNTEAFF. The CDR3 region has the DNA TGTGCCACCGGTCTTTCGAACACTGAAGCTTTCTTT.